This T cell receptor (beta chain) appears in the sequencing data of a study of blood T cell repertoires in COVID-19. Study information: Samples came from the United States, Italy and Spain, spanning acute and convalescent COVID-19. In each case, the material was cDNA or gDNA derived from T cells, B-cell-depleted T cells, or PBMCs.

In the authors' workflow: Estimation of nucleated cell counts relied on the amplification of reference gene primers. Repertoires were generated with immunoSEQ multiplex PCR, while TCRdb's copy carries only in-frame clones and drops some. Clone size and the V and J calls come from that table; the DNA yielded D and trimming. The table shows approximately 55,000 clones, with around 87% occurring only once. V lost 2 bases and J lost 0; bases outside the gene matches: 2. The CDR3 spans 16 residues. Germline CDR1 is SGHRS and CDR2 is YFSETQ. The chain uses TRBV5-1 and TRBJ2-1; 10 bases line up with TRBD2. Specimen: peripheral blood. This sequence was found in a man over 45 with active COVID-19. CDR3 coding DNA: TGCGCCAGCAGCTTCCTAGCGGGGGCCTCCTACAATGAGCAGTTCTTC. It translates to CASSFLAGASYNEQFF.